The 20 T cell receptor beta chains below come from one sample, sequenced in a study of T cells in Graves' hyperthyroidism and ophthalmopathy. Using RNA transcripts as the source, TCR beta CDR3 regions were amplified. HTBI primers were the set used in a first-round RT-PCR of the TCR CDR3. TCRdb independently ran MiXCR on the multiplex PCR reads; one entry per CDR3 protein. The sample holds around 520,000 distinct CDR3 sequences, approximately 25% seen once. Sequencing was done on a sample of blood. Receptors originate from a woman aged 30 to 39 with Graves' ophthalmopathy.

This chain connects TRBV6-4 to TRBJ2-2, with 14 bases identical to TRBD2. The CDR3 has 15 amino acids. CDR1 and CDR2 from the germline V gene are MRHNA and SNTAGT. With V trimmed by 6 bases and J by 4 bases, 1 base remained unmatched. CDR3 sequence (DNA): TGTGCCAGCAGGGGACTAGCGGGAGCCACCGGGGAGCTGTTTTTT. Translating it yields CASRGLAGATGELFF.

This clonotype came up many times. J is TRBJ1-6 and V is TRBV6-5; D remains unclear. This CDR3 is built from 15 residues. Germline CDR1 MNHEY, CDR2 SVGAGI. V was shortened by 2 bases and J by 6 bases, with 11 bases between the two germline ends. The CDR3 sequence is CASSYQSSGNSPLHF. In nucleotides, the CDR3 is TGTGCCAGCAGTTACCAGAGCTCCGGTAATTCACCCCTCCACTTT.

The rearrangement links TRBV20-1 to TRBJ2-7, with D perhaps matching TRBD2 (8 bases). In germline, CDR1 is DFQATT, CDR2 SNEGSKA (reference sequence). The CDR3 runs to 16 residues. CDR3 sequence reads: CSVLWGGGTVTYEQYF. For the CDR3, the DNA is TGCAGCGTGCTGTGGGGCGGGGGGACAGTAACCTACGAGCAGTACTTC.

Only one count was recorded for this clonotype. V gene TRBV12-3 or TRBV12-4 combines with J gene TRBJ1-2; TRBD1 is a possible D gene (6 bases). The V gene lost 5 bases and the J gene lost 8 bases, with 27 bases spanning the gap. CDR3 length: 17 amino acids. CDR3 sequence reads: CASSARDNRASLSGYTF. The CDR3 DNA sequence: TGTGCCAGCAGTGCGCGGGACAATCGGGCCTCCCTTTCAGGCTACACCTTC.

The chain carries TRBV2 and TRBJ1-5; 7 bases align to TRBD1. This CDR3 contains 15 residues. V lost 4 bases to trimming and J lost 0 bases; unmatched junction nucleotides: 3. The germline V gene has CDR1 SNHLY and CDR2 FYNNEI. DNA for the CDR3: TGTGCCAGCAGTGCGGGACAGAGTAGCAATCAGCCCCAGCATTTT. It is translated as CASSAGQSSNQPQHF. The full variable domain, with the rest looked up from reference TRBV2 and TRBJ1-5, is EPEVTQTPSHQVTQMGQEVILRCVPISNHLYFYWYRQILGQKVEFLVSFYNNEISEKSEIFDDQFSVERPDGSNFTLKIRSTKLEDSAMYFCASSAGQSSNQPQHFGDGTRLSIL.

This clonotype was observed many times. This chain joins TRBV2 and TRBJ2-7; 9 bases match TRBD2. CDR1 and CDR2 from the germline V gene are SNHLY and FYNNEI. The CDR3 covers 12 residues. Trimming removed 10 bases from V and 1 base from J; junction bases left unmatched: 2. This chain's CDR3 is CATSGVSYEQYF. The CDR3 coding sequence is TGTGCCACTAGCGGGGTATCCTACGAGCAGTACTTC.

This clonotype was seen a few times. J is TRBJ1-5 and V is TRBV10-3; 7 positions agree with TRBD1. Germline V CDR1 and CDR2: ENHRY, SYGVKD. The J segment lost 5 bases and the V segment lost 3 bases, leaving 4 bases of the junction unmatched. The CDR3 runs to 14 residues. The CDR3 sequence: CAISETGQHQPQHF. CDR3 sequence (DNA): TGTGCCATCAGTGAAACGGGACAGCATCAGCCCCAGCATTTT.

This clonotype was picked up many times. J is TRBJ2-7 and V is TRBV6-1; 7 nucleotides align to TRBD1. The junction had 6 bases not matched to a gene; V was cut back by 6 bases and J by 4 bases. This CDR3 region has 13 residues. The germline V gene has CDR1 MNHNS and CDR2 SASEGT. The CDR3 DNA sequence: TGTGCCAGCAGGACAGGGAGTTCGTACGAGCAGTACTTC. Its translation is CASRTGSSYEQYF.

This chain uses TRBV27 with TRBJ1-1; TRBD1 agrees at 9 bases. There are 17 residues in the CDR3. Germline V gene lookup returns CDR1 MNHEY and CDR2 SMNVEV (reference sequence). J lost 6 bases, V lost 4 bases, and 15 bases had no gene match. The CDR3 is CASSYRTGTGKEAEAFF. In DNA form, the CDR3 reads TGTGCCAGCAGTTACCGAACCGGGACAGGGAAAGAGGCTGAAGCTTTCTTT.

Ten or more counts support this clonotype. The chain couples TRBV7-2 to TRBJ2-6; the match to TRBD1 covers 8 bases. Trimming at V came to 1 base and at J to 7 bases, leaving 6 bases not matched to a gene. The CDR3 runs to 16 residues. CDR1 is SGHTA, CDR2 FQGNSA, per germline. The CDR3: CASSLGTGIGANVLTF. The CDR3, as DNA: TGTGCCAGCAGCTTAGGGACAGGGATTGGAGCCAACGTCCTGACTTTC.

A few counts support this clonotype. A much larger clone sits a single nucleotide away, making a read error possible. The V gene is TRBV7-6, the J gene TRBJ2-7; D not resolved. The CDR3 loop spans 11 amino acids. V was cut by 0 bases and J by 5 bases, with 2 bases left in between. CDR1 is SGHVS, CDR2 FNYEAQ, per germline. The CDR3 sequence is CASSLANEQYF. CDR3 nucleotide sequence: TGTGCCAGCAGCTTAGCGAACGAGCAGTACTTC.

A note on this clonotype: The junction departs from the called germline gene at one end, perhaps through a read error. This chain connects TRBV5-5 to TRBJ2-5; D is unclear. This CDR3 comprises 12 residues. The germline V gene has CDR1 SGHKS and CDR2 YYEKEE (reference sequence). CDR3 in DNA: TGTGCCAGCAGCTTGATGGAAGAGACCCGGTACTTC. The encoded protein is CASSLMEETRYF. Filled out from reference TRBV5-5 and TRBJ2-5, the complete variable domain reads DAGVTQSPTHLIKTRGQQVTLRCSPISGHKSVSWYQQVLGQGPQFIFQYYEKEERGRGNFPDRFSARQFPNYSSELNVNALLLGDSALYLCASSLMEETRYFGPGTRLLVL.

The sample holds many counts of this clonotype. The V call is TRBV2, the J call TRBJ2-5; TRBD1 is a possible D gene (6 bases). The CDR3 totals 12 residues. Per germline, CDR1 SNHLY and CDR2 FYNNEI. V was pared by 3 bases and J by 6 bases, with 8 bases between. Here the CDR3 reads CASSDRGKTQYF. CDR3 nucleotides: TGTGCCAGCAGTGACAGGGGAAAGACCCAGTACTTC.

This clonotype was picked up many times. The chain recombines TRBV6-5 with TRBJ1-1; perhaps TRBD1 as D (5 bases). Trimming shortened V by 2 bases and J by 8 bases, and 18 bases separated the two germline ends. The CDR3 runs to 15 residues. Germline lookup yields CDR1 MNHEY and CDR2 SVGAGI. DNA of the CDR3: TGTGCCAGCAGTTACCAAGGGACGGCCCGAGGGGAAGCTTTCTTT. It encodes CASSYQGTARGEAFF.

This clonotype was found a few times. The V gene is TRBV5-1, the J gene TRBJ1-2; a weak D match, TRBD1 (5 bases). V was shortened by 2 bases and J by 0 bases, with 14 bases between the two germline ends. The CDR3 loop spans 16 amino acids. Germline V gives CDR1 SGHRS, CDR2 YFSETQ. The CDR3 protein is CASSLIQTATNYGYTF. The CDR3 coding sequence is TGCGCCAGCAGCTTAATCCAGACAGCAACTAACTATGGCTACACCTTC.

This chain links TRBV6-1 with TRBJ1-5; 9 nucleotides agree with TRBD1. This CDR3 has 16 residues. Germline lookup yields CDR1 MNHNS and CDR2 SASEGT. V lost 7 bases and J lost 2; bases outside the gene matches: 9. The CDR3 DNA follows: TGTGCCAGCACCCTCGACAGGGGGGGAGGCAATCAGCCCCAGCATTTT. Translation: CASTLDRGGGNQPQHF.

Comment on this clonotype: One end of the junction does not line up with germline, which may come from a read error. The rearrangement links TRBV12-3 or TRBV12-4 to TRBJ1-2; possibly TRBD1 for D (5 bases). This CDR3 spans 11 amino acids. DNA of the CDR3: TGTGCCAGCGGTTTAGGGGCCGGCTACACCTTC. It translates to CASGLGAGYTF.

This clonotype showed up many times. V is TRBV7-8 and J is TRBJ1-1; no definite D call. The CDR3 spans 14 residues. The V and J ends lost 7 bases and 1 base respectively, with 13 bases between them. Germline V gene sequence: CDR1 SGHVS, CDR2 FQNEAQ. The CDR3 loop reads CASIPGISNTEAFF. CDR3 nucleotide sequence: TGTGCCAGCATCCCCGGGATTTCGAACACTGAAGCTTTCTTT.

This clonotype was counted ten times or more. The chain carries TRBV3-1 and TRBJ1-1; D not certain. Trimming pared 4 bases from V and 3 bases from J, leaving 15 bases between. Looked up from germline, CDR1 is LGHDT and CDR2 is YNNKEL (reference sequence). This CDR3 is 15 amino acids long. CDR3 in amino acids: CASSPTSYRHTEAFF. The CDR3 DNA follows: TGTGCCAGCAGCCCAACATCTTACAGACACACTGAAGCTTTCTTT.

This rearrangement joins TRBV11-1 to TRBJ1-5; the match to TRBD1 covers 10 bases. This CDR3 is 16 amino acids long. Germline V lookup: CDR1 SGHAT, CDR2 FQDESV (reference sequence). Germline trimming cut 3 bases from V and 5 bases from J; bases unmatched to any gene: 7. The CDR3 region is CASSLSRTGGDQPQHF. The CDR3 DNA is TGTGCCAGCAGCTTGAGCAGGACAGGGGGGGATCAGCCCCAGCATTTT.